This paragraph covers one T cell receptor beta chain sequence. Its target is unknown. Only patients with spare fresh-frozen tumor and over two years of follow-up were included. TCRdb keeps only in-frame clones here, not all; method: immunoSEQ multiplex PCR. The table includes under 100,000 clones, approximately 90% detected once. This sample was included in a study of glioma-infiltrating T cells after dendritic cell vaccination. Study-level findings and limits: TCR clonality showed no direct relationship with survival. Longer survival after dendritic cell vaccination followed higher pretreatment TIL content.

The sample here was blood, taken before dendritic cell vaccination. This receptor was identified in a human donor with glioblastoma.

The CDR3 loop is CASSRGFNGGYTF. CDR3 sequence (DNA): TGTGCCAGCAGTAGGGGCTTTAATGGTGGCTACACCTTC. J is TRBJ1-2 and V is TRBV27; TRBD1 might be the D (5 bases). The CDR3 spans 13 residues. V lost 5 bases and J lost 7, with 14 bases in between. Germline V gene data show CDR1 as MNHEY and CDR2 as SMNVEV (reference sequence).